This note documents a single TCR beta chain sequence. Its antigen is as yet unknown. Germline lookup yields CDR1 LNHNV and CDR2 YYDKDF (reference sequence). Trimming pared 1 base from V and 14 bases from J, leaving 12 bases between. The CDR3 has 12 residues. This specimen belongs to a study of long-term antiretroviral therapy in people with HIV. It was version v3.0 of the immunoSEQ assay that was run at survey level. Libraries were prepared by immunoSEQ multiplex PCR; TCRdb keeps only in-frame clonotypes and omits some of them. The sample lists tens of thousands of clones; roughly 93% were seen once. Findings of the study overall: Clones showing expansion before ART dominated the repertoire at all time points.

The chain is built from TRBV15 and TRBJ1-5; possible D gene TRBD1, 5 bases. The source is a young man with HIV. Sample: unsorted PBMCs, taken approximately 9.1 years after starting antiretroviral therapy. For the CDR3, the DNA is TGTGCCACCAGCAGAGTTACAGGCATCAAGCATTTT. Translated, it gives CATSRVTGIKHF.